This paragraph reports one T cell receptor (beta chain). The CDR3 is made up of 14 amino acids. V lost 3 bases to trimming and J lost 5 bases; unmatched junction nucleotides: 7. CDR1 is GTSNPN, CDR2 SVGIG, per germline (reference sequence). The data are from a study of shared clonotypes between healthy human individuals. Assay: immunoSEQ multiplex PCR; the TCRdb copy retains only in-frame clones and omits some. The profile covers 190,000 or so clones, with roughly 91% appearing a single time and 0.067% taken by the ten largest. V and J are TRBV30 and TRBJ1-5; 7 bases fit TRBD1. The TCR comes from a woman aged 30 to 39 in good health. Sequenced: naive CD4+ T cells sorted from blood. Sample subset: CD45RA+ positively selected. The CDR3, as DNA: TGTGCCTGGAGCCCGACAGGGCCTGATCAGCCCCAGCATTTT. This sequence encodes CAWSPTGPDQPQHF.